The rows below give T cell receptor beta chains drawn from one sample of a study of cytomegalovirus exposure and HLA in healthy donors. Data came from immunoSEQ multiplex PCR; TCRdb stores just in-frame clones and leaves some out. The sample lists more than 95,000 clones, roughly 80% occurring once. Sequencing input: PBMCs. The origin of the receptors is a woman aged 40 to 50 in good health and CMV-seropositive. The CDR3 runs from the conserved cysteine through the conserved F or W. The D gene is left open where the match is weak. Clone size, where shown, is once, few, many, or a class for clones that have expanded.

d_call	v_call	clone_size	j_call	cdr3_aa	cdr3_nt
TRBD1	TRBV7-7	-	TRBJ2-2	CASSLGWTGDTGELFF	TGTGCCAGCAGCTTAGGCTGGACAGGGGACACCGGGGAGCTGTTTTTT
TRBD1	TRBV15	few	TRBJ2-3	CATSSSGQGYTDTQYF	TGTGCCACCAGCAGCTCGGGACAGGGGTACACAGATACGCAGTATTTT
-	TRBV12-1	-	TRBJ2-7	CASSLRPLAGSAYEQYF	TGTGCCAGCAGCCTAAGACCACTAGCCGGGAGTGCCTACGAGCAGTACTTC
TRBD2	TRBV18	few	TRBJ2-7	CASSLTSGRPYEQYF	TGTGCCAGCTCATTGACTAGCGGTCGCCCCTACGAGCAGTACTTC
TRBD2	TRBV6-7	-	TRBJ2-7	CASSPYLAGEFYEQYF	TGTGCCAGCAGCCCGTACCTAGCGGGGGAGTTCTACGAGCAGTACTTC
TRBD1	TRBV29-1	-	TRBJ1-5	CSVALLQGDTNQPQHF	TGCAGCGTTGCCCTACTACAGGGGGATACGAATCAGCCCCAGCATTTT
TRBD2	TRBV7-2	-	TRBJ2-1	CASSQNSGTPNEQFF	TGTGCCAGCAGCCAAAACAGCGGGACTCCCAATGAGCAGTTCTTC
TRBD1	TRBV7-8	few	TRBJ2-3	CASSSYRGPTDTQYF	TGTGCCAGCAGCTCATACAGGGGCCCCACAGATACGCAGTATTTT
TRBD2	TRBV6-6	few	TRBJ2-5	CASRGTSGRSGETQYF	TGTGCCAGCAGGGGGACTAGTGGGCGGTCTGGGGAGACCCAGTACTTC
TRBD1	TRBV5-8	few	TRBJ2-1	CASSTQGYNEQFF	TGTGCCAGCTCAACACAGGGGTACAATGAGCAGTTCTTC
-	TRBV14	-	TRBJ2-7	CASSQVWGDGSEQYF	TGTGCCAGCAGCCAAGTCTGGGGGGACGGTTCCGAGCAGTACTTC
-	TRBV4-1	-	TRBJ1-4	CASSSIARGEKLFF	TGCGCCAGCAGCTCGATCGCGCGGGGTGAAAAACTGTTTTTT
-	TRBV13	-	TRBJ2-1	CASSPPPGGENEQFF	TGTGCCAGCAGCCCCCCCCCGGGCGGGGAGAATGAGCAGTTCTTC
TRBD1	TRBV10-3	once	TRBJ1-1	CAISSLGRGRDANTEAFF	TGTGCCATCAGCTCCCTAGGCAGGGGGCGGGATGCAAACACTGAAGCTTTCTTT
-	TRBV21-1	few	TRBJ1-5	CASSKGREGGQPQHF	TGTGCCAGCAGCAAAGGAAGAGAGGGAGGTCAGCCCCAGCATTTT
TRBD2	TRBV5-6	-	TRBJ2-3	CASTLGLAGVATQYF	TGTGCCAGCACCTTGGGACTAGCGGGAGTCGCTACGCAGTATTTT
-	TRBV14	-	TRBJ2-2	CASSQVTSQGRELFF	TGTGCCAGCAGCCAAGTGACTAGCCAGGGGCGGGAGCTGTTTTTT
-	TRBV28	-	TRBJ2-1	CASSGAGNEQFF	TGTGCCAGCAGTGGAGCGGGTAATGAGCAGTTCTTC
TRBD2	TRBV11-3	-	TRBJ2-3	CASSLGLATDTQYF	TGTGCCAGCAGCCTCGGACTAGCAACAGATACGCAGTATTTT
TRBD2	TRBV2	-	TRBJ2-3	CASSDGDGGRDTQYF	TGTGCCAGCAGTGATGGTGATGGCGGGAGGGATACGCAGTATTTT
-	TRBV5-1	-	TRBJ1-2	CASSPGGGANGYTF	TGCGCCAGCAGCCCTGGTGGGGGCGCGAATGGCTACACCTTC
TRBD1	TRBV15	once	TRBJ2-5	CATSRSGTVMETQYF	TGTGCCACCAGCAGGTCCGGGACAGTCATGGAGACCCAGTACTTC
-	TRBV4-1	-	TRBJ2-4	CASSQVLVGNIQYF	TGCGCCAGCAGCCAAGTGCTAGTTGGGAACATTCAGTACTTC
TRBD1	TRBV2	-	TRBJ1-4	CASGRQGRGEKLFF	TGTGCCAGCGGAAGACAGGGCCGGGGGGAAAAACTGTTTTTT
TRBD1	TRBV7-6	-	TRBJ1-4	CASSPGQGAYEKLFF	TGTGCCAGCAGCCCAGGACAGGGGGCATATGAAAAACTGTTTTTT
TRBD1	TRBV7-2	-	TRBJ2-5	CASSKDRAVETQYF	TGTGCCAGCAGCAAGGACAGGGCGGTGGAGACCCAGTACTTC
-	TRBV6-1	few	TRBJ1-5	CASKMGATNQPQHF	TGTGCCAGCAAAATGGGGGCCACCAATCAGCCCCAGCATTTT
-	TRBV29-1	-	TRBJ2-3	CSVDVVGGPTDTQYF	TGCAGCGTTGACGTAGTCGGGGGGCCCACAGATACGCAGTATTTT
TRBD2	TRBV7-3	-	TRBJ2-1	CASSPSGGRVDEQFF	TGTGCCAGCAGTCCAAGCGGGGGGCGGGTCGATGAGCAGTTCTTC
-	TRBV6-1	-	TRBJ1-4	CASSTYEKLFF	TGTGCCAGCAGCACATATGAAAAACTGTTTTTT
-	TRBV5-8	-	TRBJ1-5	CASSPRGRDHQPQHF	TGTGCCAGCAGCCCGCGAGGGAGGGACCATCAGCCCCAGCATTTT
TRBD1	TRBV7-3	-	TRBJ1-1	CASSLLRQGGNTEAFF	TGTGCCAGCAGCCTGCTCCGACAGGGGGGGAACACTGAAGCTTTCTTT
TRBD1	TRBV5-1	-	TRBJ2-7	CASSNMGQGGYEQYF	TGCGCCAGCAGCAACATGGGACAGGGGGGCTACGAGCAGTACTTC
TRBD1	TRBV5-1	-	TRBJ1-2	CASSLDRGPGYGYTF	TGCGCCAGCAGCTTGGACAGGGGCCCCGGCTATGGCTACACCTTC
TRBD2	TRBV2	-	TRBJ2-7	CASGGRGGQTYEQYF	TGTGCCAGCGGGGGTCGGGGGGGGCAGACCTACGAGCAGTACTTC
-	TRBV5-1	-	TRBJ1-5	CASSLDPRSYSNQPQHF	TGCGCCAGCAGCTTGGATCCTCGGTCTTATAGCAATCAGCCCCAGCATTTT
-	TRBV21-1	-	TRBJ1-5	CASSKDHRDSLSNQPQHF	TGTGCCAGCAGCAAAGACCACCGGGACAGTTTGAGCAATCAGCCCCAGCATTTT
-	TRBV28	-	TRBJ2-7	CATRDTTYEQYF	TGTGCCACCCGGGACACTACCTACGAGCAGTACTTC